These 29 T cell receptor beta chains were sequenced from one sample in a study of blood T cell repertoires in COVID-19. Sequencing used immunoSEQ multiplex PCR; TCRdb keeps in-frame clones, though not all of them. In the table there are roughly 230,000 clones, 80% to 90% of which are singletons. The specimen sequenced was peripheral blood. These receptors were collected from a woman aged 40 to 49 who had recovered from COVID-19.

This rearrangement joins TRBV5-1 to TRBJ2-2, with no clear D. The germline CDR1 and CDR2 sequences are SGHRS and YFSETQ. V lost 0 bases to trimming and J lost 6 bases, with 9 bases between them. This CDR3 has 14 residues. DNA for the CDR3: TGCGCCAGCAGCTTGGCCTCGAGCCCCGGGGAGCTGTTTTTT. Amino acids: CASSLASSPGELFF. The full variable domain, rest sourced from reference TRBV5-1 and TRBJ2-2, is KAGVTQTPRYLIKTRGQQVTLSCSPISGHRSVSWYQQTPGQGLQFLFEYFSETQRNKGNFPGRFSGRQFSNSRSEMNVSTLELGDSALYLCASSLASSPGELFFGEGSRLTVL.

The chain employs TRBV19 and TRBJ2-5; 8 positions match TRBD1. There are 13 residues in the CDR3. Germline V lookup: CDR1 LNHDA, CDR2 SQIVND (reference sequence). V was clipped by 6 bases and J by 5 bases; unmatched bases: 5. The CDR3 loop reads CASSGQGWETQYF. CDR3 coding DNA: TGTGCCAGTAGCGGACAGGGCTGGGAGACCCAGTACTTC.

The CDR3, as DNA: TGTGCCAGCAGCCAAGAAGGACAGGGGTGGGGAGAGACCCAGTACTTC. Amino acid sequence: CASSQEGQGWGETQYF. The J gene is TRBJ2-5, the V gene TRBV4-2, with 9 bases identical to TRBD1. CDR3 length: 16 residues. Germline CDR1 reads LGHNA; CDR2 reads YNFKEQ. V was pared by 0 bases and J by 4 bases, with 6 bases of the junction left unmatched.

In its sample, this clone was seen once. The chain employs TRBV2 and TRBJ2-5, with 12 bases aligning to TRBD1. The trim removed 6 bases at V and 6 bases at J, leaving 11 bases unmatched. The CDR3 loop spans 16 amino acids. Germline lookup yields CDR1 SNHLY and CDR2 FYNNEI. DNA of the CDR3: TGTGCCAGCAGACTAGGCCGGGACAGGGGGCCAAAGACCCAGTACTTC. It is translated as CASRLGRDRGPKTQYF.

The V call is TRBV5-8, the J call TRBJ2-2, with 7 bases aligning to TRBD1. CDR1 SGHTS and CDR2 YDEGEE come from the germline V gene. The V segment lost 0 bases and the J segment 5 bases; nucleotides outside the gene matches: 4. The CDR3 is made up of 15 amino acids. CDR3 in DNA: TGTGCCAGCAGCTTGGGGGACAGCCCTACCGGGGAGCTGTTTTTT. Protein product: CASSLGDSPTGELFF.

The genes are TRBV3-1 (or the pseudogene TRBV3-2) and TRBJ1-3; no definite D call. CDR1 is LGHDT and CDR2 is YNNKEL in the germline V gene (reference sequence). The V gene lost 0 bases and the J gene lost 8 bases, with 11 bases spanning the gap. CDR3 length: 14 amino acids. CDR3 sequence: CASSQDKGTDTIYF. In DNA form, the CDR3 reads TGTGCCAGCAGCCAAGATAAAGGAACAGACACCATATATTTT.

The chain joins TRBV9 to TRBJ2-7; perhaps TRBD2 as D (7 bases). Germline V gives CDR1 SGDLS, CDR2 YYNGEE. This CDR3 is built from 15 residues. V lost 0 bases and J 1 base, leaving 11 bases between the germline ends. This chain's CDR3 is CASSVVRGLSYEQYV. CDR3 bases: TGTGCCAGCAGCGTAGTGCGGGGGCTATCCTACGAGCAGTACGTC.

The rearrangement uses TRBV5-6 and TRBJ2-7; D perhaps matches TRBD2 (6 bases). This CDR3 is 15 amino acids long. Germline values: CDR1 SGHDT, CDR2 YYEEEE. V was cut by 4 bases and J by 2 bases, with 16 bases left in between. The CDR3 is CASSRTGTGAYEQYV. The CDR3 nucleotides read TGTGCCAGCAGCCGTACCGGGACGGGAGCCTACGAGCAGTACGTC.

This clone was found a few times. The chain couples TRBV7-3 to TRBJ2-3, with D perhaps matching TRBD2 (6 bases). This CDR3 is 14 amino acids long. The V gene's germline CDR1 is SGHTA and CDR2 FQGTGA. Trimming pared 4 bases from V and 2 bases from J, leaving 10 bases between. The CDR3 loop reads CASSSGLITDTQYF. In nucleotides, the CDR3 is TGTGCCAGCAGCTCGGGACTGATCACAGATACGCAGTATTTT.

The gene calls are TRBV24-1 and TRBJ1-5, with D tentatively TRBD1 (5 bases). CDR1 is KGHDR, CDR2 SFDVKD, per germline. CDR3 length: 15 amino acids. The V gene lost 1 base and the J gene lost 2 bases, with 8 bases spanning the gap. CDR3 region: CATSDLGDGNQPQHF. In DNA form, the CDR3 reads TGTGCCACCAGTGATTTAGGGGATGGCAATCAGCCCCAGCATTTT.

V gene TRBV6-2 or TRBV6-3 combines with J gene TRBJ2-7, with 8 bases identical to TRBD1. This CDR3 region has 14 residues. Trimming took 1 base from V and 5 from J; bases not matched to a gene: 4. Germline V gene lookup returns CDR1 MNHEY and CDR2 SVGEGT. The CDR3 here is CASSYFNRGDEQYF. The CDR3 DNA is TGTGCCAGCAGTTACTTCAACAGGGGGGACGAGCAGTACTTC.

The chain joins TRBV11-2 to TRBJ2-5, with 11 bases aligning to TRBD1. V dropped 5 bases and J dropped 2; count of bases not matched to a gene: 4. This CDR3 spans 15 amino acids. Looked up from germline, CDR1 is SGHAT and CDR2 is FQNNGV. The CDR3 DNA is TGTGCCAGCAGCCAAGGGACAGGGGGGCAAGAGACCCAGTACTTC. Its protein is CASSQGTGGQETQYF. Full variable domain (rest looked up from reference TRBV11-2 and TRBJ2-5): EAGVAQSPRYKIIEKRQSVAFWCNPISGHATLYWYQQILGQGPKLLIQFQNNGVVDDSQLPKDRFSAERLKGVDSTLKIQPAKLEDSAVYLCASSQGTGGQETQYFGPGTRLLVL.

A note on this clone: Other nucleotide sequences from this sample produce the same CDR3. For the CDR3, the DNA is TGTGCCTGGACTACCGGGGGCCAAGAGACCCAGTACTTC. Translation: CAWTTGGQETQYF. The V call is TRBV30, the J call TRBJ2-5, with D possibly matching TRBD2 (6 bases). V gave up 4 bases and J gave up 1 base, with 10 bases separating them. The germline gives CDR1 GTSNPN, CDR2 SVGIG (reference sequence). The CDR3 runs 13 residues.

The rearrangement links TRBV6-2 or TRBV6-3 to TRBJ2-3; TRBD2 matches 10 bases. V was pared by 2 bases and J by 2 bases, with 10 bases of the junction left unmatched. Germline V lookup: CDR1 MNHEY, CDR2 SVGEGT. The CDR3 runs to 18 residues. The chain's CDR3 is CASSYLLAGDLSTDTQYF. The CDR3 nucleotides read TGTGCCAGCAGTTACCTTCTAGCGGGAGACCTATCCACAGATACGCAGTATTTT.

The CDR3 loop is CASSQVIRGGYTF. The DNA for the CDR3 is TGTGCCAGCAGCCAAGTAATCCGGGGAGGCTACACCTTC. The chain links TRBV14 to TRBJ1-2; D not resolved. Germline assignment: CDR1 SGHDN and CDR2 FVKESK. Trimming took off 1 base at V and 8 bases at J, with 11 bases between the two ends. This CDR3 region has 13 residues.

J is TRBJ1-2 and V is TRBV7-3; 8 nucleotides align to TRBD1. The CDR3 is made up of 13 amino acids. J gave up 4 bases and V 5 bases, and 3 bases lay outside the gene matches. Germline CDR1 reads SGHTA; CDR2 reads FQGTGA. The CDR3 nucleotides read TGTGCCAGCAGCCAAGGGACAGGCTATGGCTACACCTTC. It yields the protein CASSQGTGYGYTF.

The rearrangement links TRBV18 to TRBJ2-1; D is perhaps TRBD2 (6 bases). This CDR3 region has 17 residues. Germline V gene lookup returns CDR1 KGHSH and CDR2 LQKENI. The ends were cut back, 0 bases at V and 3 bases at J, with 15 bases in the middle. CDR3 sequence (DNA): TGTGCCAGCTCACCACCTGCCAGCGGGCTCAACTACAATGAGCAGTTCTTC. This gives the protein CASSPPASGLNYNEQFF.

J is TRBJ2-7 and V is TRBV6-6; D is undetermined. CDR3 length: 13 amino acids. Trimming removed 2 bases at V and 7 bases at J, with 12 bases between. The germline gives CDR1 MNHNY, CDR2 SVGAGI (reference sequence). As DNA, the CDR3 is TGTGCCAGCAGTTACCTTGGCTTTTGGGAGCAGTACTTC. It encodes CASSYLGFWEQYF.

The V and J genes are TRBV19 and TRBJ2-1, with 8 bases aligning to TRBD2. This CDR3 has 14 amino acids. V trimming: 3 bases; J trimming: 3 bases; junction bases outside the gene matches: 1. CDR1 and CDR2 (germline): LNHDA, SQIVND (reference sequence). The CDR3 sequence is CASSISGIYNEQFF. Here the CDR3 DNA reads TGTGCCAGTAGTATTAGCGGGATCTACAATGAGCAGTTCTTC.

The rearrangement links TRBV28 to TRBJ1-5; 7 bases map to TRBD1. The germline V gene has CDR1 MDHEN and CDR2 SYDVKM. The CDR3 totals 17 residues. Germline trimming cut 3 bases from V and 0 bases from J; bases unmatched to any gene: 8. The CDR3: CASSFVGGEYSNQPQHF. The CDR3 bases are TGTGCCAGCAGTTTTGTAGGGGGCGAATATAGCAATCAGCCCCAGCATTTT.

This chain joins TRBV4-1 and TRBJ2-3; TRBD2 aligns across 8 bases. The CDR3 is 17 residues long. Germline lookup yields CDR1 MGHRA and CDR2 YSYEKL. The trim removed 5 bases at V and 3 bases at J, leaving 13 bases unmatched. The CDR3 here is CASSTRSSASGTDTQYF. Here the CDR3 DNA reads TGCGCCAGCAGCACAAGATCAAGCGCTAGCGGGACAGATACGCAGTATTTT.

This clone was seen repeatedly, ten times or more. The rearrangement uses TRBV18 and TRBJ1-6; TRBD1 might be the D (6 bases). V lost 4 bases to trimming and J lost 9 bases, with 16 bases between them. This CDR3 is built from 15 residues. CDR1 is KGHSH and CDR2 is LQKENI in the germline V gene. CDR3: CASSHGQLSGSPLHF. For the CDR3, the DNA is TGTGCCAGCTCACATGGACAGTTAAGCGGTTCACCCCTCCACTTT.

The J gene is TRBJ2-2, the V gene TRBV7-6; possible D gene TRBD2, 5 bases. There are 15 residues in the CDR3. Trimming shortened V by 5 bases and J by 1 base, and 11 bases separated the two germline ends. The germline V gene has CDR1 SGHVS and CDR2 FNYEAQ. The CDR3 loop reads CASSPNGVNTGELFF. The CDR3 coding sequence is TGTGCCAGCAGCCCTAACGGGGTGAACACCGGGGAGCTGTTTTTT.

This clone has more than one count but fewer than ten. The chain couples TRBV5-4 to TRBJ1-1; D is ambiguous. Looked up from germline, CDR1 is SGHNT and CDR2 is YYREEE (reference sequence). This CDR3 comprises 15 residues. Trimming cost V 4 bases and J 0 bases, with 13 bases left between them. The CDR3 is CASSPGGSMNTEAFF. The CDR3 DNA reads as TGTGCCAGCAGCCCGGGAGGGTCTATGAACACTGAAGCTTTCTTT.

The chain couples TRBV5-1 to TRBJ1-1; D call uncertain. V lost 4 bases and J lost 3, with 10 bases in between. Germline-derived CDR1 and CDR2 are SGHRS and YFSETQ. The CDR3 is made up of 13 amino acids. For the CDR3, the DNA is TGCGCCAGCAGCCACGGGTGGGACACTGAAGCTTTCTTT. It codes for CASSHGWDTEAFF.

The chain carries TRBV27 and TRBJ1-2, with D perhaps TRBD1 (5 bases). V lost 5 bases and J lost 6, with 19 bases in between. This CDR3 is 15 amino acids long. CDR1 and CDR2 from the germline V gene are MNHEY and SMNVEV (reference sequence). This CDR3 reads CASSPGTWVGDGYTF. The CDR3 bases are TGTGCCAGCAGTCCCGGGACTTGGGTCGGAGATGGCTACACCTTC.

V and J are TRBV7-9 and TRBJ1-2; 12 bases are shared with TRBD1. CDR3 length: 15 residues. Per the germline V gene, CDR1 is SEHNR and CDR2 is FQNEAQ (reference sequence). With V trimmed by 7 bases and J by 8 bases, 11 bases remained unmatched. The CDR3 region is CASTPWGQGAGGYTF. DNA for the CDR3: TGTGCCAGCACCCCTTGGGGACAGGGGGCAGGAGGCTACACCTTC.

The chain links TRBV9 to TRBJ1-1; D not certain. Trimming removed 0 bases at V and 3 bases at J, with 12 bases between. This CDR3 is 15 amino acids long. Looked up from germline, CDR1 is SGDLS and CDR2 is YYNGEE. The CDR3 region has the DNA TGTGCCAGCAGCGTAGGGGCAGCCCCGGACACTGAAGCTTTCTTT. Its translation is CASSVGAAPDTEAFF.

CDR3 DNA sequence: TGTGCCAGCAGTGAAAGGCGGCAGGGTGAAGCTTTCTTT. Residues: CASSERRQGEAFF. This chain uses TRBV6-1 with TRBJ1-1; D is possibly TRBD1 (5 bases). CDR3 length equals 13 residues. V lost 2 bases to trimming and J lost 7 bases, with 11 bases between them. Germline V lookup: CDR1 MNHNS, CDR2 SASEGT.